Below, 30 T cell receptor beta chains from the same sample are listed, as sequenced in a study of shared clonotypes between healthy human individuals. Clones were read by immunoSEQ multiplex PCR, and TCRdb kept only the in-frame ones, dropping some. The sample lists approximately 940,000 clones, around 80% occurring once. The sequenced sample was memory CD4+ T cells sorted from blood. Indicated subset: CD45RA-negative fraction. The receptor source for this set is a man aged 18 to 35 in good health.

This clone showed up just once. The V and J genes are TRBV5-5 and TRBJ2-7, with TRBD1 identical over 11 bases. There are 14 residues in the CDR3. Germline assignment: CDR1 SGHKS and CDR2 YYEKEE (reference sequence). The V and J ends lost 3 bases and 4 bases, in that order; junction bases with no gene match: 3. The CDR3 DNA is TGTGCCAGCAGCTCGGACAGGGGGCGTTACGAGCAGTACTTC. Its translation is CASSSDRGRYEQYF.

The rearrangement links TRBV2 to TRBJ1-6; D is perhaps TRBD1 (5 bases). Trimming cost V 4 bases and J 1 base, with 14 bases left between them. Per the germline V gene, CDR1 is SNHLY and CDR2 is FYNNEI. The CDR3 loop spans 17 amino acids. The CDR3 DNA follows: TGTGCCAGCAGTGTAACAGGTGACCGGTCCTATAATTCACCCCTCCACTTT. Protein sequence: CASSVTGDRSYNSPLHF.

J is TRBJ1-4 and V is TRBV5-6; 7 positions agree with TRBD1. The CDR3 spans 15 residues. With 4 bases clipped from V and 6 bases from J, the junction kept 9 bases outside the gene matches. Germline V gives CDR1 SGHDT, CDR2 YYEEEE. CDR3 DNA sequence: TGTGCCAGCAGCCAAGTGAGGGGGCGGTATGAAAAACTGTTTTTT. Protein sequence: CASSQVRGRYEKLFF.

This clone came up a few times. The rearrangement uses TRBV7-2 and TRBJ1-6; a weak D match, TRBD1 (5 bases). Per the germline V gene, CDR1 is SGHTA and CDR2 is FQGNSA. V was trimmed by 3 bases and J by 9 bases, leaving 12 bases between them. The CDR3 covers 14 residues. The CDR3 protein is CASSLRGQGSPLHF. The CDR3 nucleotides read TGTGCCAGCAGCTTGAGGGGTCAGGGTTCACCCCTCCACTTT.

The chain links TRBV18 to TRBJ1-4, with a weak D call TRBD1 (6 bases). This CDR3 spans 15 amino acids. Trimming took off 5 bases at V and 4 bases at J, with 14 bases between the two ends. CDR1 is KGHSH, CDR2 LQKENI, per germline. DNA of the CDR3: TGTGCCAGCTCAGGCGGGACACCCAATAATGAAAAACTGTTTTTT. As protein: CASSGGTPNNEKLFF.

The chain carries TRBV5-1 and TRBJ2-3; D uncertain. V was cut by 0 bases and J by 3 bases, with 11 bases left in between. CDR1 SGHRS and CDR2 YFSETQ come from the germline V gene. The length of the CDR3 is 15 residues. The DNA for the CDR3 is TGCGCCAGCAGCTTGGTGGCGGATCCTACAGATACGCAGTATTTT. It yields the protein CASSLVADPTDTQYF.

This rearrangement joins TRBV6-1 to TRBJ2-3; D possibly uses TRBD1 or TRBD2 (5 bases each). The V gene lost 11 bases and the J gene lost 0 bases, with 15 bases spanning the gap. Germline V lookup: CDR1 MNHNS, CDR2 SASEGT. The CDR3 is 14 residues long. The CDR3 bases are TGTGCCGGAGGCCGGGACGTCAGCACAGATACGCAGTATTTT. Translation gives CAGGRDVSTDTQYF.

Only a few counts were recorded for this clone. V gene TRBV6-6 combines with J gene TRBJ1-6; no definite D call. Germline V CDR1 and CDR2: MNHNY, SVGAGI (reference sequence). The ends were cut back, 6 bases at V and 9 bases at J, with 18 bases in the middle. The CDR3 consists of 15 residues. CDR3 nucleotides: TGTGCCAGCAGGACTAAACAGTATTCGGGTTCACCCCTCCACTTT. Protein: CASRTKQYSGSPLHF.

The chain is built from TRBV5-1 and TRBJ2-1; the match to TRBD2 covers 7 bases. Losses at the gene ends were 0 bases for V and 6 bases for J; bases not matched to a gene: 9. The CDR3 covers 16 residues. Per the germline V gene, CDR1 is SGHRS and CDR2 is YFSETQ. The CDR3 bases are TGCGCCAGCAGCTTGGCCGTGGCGGGGGTTTCCAATGAGCAGTTCTTC. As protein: CASSLAVAGVSNEQFF.

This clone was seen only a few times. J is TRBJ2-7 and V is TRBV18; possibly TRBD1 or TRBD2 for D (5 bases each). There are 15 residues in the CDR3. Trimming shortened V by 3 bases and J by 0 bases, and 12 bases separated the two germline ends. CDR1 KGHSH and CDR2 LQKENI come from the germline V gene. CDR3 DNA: TGTGCCAGCTCACCTGCCCGGGGCTACTCCTACGAGCAGTACTTC. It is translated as CASSPARGYSYEQYF.

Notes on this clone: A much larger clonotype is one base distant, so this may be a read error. CDR3 DNA sequence: TGTGCCAGCAGTGACCCGAACACCGGGGAGCTGTTTTTT. Translating gives CASSDPNTGELFF. The chain is built from TRBV6-5 and TRBJ2-2; D is ambiguous. Germline CDR1 MNHEY, CDR2 SVGAGI. The CDR3 runs 13 residues. V lost 5 bases, J lost 0 bases, and 4 bases lay in between.

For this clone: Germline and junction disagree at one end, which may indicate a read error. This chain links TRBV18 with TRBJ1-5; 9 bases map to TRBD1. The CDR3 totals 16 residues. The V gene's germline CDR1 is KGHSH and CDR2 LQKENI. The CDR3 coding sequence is TGTGCCAGCTCCCCACCCCTGGGACAGGGACGGCAGCCCCAGCATTTT. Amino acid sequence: CASSPPLGQGRQPQHF. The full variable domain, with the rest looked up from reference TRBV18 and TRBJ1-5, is NAGVMQNPRHLVRRRGQEARLRCSPMKGHSHVYWYRQLPEEGLKFMVYLQKENIIDESGMPKERFSAEFPKEGPSILRIQQVVRGDSAAYFCASSPPLGQGRQPQHFGDGTRLSIL.

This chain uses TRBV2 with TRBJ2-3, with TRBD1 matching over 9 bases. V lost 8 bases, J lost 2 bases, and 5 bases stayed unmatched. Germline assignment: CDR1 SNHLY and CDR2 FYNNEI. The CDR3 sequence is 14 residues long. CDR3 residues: CASSGTGTTDTQYF. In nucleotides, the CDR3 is TGTGCCAGCTCAGGGACAGGGACCACAGATACGCAGTATTTT.

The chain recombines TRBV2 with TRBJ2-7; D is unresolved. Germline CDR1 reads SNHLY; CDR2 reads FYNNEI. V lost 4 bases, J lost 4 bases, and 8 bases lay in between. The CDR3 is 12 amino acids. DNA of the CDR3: TGTGCCAGCAGTGGGAACAGATACGAGCAGTACTTC. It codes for CASSGNRYEQYF.

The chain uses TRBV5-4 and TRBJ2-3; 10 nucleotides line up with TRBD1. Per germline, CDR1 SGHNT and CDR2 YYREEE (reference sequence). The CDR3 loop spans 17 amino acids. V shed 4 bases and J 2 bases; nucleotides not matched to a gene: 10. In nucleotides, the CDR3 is TGTGCCAGCAGCCCCGGGACAGGGGTTGGGCCCACAGATACGCAGTATTTT. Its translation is CASSPGTGVGPTDTQYF.

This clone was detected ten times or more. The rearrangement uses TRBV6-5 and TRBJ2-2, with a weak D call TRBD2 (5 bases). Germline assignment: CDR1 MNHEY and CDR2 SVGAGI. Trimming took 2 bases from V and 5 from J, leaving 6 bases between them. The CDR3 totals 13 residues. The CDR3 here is CASSYTRTGELFF. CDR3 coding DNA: TGTGCCAGCAGTTACACTAGGACCGGGGAGCTGTTTTTT.

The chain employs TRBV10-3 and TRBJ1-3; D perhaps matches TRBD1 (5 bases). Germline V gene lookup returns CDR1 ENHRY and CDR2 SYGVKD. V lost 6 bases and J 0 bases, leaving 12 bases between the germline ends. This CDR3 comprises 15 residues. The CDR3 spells CAIRGPDPSGNTIYF. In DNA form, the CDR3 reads TGTGCCATCAGGGGACCCGACCCCTCTGGAAACACCATATATTTT.

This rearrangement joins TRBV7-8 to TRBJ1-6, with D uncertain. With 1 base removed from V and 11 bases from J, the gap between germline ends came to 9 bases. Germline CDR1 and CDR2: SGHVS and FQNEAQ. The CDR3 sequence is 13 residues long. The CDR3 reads CASSLGTVTPLHF. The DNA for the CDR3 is TGTGCCAGCAGCTTAGGGACGGTAACACCCCTCCACTTT.

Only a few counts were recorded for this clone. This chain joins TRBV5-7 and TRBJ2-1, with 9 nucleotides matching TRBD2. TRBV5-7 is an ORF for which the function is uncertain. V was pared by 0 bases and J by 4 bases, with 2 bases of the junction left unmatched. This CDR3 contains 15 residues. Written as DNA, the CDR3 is TGTGCCAGCAGCTTGGGGACTAGCGTATACAATGAGCAGTTCTTC. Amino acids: CASSLGTSVYNEQFF.

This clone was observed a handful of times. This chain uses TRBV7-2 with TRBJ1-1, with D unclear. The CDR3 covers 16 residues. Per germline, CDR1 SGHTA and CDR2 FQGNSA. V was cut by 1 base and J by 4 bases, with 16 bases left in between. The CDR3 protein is CASSLEQGRRGTEAFF. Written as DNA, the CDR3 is TGTGCCAGCAGCTTAGAGCAAGGGAGACGGGGCACTGAAGCTTTCTTT.

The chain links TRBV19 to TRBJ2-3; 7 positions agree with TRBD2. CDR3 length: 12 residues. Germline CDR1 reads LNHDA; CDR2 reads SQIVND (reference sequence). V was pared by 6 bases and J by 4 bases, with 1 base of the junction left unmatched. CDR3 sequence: CASSGGSDTQYF. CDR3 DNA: TGTGCCAGTAGCGGGGGGTCAGATACGCAGTATTTT. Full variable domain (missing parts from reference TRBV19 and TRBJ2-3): DGGITQSPKYLFRKEGQNVTLSCEQNLNHDAMYWYRQDPGQGLRLIYYSQIVNDFQKGDIAEGYSVSREKKESFPLTVTSAQKNPTAFYLCASSGGSDTQYFGPGTRLTVL.

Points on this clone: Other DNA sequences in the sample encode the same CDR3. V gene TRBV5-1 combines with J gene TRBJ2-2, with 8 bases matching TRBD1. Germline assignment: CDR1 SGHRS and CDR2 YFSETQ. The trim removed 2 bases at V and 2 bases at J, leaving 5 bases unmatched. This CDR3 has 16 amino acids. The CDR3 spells CASSLPGTGNTGELFF. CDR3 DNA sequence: TGCGCCAGCAGCTTACCCGGGACAGGCAACACCGGGGAGCTGTTTTTT.

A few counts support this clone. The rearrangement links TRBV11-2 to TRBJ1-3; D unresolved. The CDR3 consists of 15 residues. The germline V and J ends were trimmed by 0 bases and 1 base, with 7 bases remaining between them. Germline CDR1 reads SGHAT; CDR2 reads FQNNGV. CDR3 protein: CASSLDGRSGNTIYF. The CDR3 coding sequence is TGTGCCAGCAGCTTAGACGGGAGATCTGGAAACACCATATATTTT.

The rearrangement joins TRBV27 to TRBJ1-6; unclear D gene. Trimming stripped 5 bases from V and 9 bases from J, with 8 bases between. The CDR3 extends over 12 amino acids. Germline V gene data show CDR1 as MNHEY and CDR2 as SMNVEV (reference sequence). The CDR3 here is CASSRNTSPLHF. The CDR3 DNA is TGTGCCAGCAGTAGGAACACTTCACCCCTCCACTTT.

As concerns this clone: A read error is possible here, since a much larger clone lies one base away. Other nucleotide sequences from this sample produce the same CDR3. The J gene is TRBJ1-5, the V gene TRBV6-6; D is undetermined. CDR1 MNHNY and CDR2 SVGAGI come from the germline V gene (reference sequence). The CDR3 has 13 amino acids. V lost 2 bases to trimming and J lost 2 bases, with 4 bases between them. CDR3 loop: CASSYGGNQPQHF. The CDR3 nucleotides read TGTGCCAGCAGTTACGGGGGCAATCAGCCCCAGCATTTT.

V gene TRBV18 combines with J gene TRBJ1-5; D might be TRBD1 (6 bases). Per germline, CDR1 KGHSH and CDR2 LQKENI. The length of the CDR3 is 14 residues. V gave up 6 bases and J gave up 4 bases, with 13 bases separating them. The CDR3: CASSYGTPNQPQHF. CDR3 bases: TGTGCCAGCTCCTACGGGACACCAAATCAGCCCCAGCATTTT.

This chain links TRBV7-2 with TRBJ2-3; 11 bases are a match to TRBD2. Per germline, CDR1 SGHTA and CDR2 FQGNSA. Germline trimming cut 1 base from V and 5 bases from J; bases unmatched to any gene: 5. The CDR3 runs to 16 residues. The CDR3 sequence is CASSLGELAGVDTQYF. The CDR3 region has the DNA TGTGCCAGCAGCTTAGGGGAACTAGCGGGAGTAGATACGCAGTATTTT. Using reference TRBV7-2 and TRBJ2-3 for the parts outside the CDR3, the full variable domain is GAGVSQSPSNKVTEKGKDVELRCDPISGHTALYWYRQSLGQGLEFLIYFQGNSAPDKSGLPSDRFSAERTGGSVSTLTIQRTQQEDSAVYLCASSLGELAGVDTQYFGPGTRLTVL.

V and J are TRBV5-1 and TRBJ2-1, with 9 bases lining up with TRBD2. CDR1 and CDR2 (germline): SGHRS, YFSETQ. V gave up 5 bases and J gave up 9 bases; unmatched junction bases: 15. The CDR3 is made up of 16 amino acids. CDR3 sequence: CASSTGTAGGVGEQFF. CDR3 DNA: TGCGCCAGCAGTACGGGTACGGCGGGAGGGGTCGGTGAGCAGTTCTTC. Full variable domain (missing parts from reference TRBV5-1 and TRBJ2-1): KAGVTQTPRYLIKTRGQQVTLSCSPISGHRSVSWYQQTPGQGLQFLFEYFSETQRNKGNFPGRFSGRQFSNSRSEMNVSTLELGDSALYLCASSTGTAGGVGEQFFGPGTRLTVL.

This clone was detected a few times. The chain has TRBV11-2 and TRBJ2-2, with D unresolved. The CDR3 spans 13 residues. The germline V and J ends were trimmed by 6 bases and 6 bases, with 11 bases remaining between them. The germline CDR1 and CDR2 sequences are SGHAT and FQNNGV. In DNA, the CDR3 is TGTGCCAGCAGGCTCCTAGGCCCCGGGGAGCTGTTTTTT. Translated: CASRLLGPGELFF.

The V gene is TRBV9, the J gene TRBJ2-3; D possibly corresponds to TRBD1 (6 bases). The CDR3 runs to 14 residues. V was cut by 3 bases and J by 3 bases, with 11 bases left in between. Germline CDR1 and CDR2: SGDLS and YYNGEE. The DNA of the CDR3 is TGTGCCAGCAGCGATGGCAGGGGTACAGATACGCAGTATTTT. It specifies CASSDGRGTDTQYF.